The clone carrying this TCR beta chain appeared a few times. What it binds is not known. Germline V lookup: CDR1 LGHNA, CDR2 YSLEER. This CDR3 comprises 16 residues. Deletions cut 0 bases from V and 4 bases from J, with 13 bases between. TCRdb processed the RT-PCR reads anew with MiXCR; each CDR3 protein has one entry. This repertoire shows over 300,000 distinct CDR3 sequences, roughly a fifth found once; its top ten account for roughly 10%. This sample stems from a study of response to subunit inactivated influenza vaccine. Whole-study findings and limits: Only a handful of new T cells, the authors suggested, are recruited with each seasonal influenza vaccination.

The chain recombines TRBV4-3 with TRBJ1-3; D unclear. Sequencing used PBMCs from blood, obtained approximately 20 months after vaccination. This clonotype was sampled from a man between 50 and 69 years old who received an inactivated influenza vaccine. The CDR3 sequence: CASSQDTPGGGNTIYF. In DNA form, the CDR3 reads TGCGCCAGCAGCCAAGATACCCCAGGAGGCGGAAACACCATATATTTT.